The sequence of this T cell receptor (beta chain) was determined in a study of blood T cell repertoires in COVID-19. Patients in Seattle were enrolled during active infection, then followed longitudinally. This clone was counted once. The CDR3 is 11 residues long. Germline CDR1 reads DFQATT; CDR2 reads SNEGSKA (reference sequence). The authors' processing: Counts of nucleated cells, estimated from reference gene primer amplification, were obtained. The protocol was immunoSEQ multiplex PCR, while the TCRdb copy is restricted to in-frame clones and leaves out a portion. That table gives V, J and clone size, and the DNA gave D and trimming. The repertoire has about 300,000 clones, 75% to 95% of them found once; the top ten carry 6% to 7%.

V usage is TRBV20-1 and J usage is TRBJ1-2, with 7 bases identical to TRBD1. The sequenced sample consisted of peripheral blood. The receptor comes from a woman in her thirties with COVID-19, enrolled during active disease. The CDR3 protein is CNGQAHYGYTF. The CDR3 DNA is TGCAACGGACAGGCCCACTATGGCTACACCTTC.